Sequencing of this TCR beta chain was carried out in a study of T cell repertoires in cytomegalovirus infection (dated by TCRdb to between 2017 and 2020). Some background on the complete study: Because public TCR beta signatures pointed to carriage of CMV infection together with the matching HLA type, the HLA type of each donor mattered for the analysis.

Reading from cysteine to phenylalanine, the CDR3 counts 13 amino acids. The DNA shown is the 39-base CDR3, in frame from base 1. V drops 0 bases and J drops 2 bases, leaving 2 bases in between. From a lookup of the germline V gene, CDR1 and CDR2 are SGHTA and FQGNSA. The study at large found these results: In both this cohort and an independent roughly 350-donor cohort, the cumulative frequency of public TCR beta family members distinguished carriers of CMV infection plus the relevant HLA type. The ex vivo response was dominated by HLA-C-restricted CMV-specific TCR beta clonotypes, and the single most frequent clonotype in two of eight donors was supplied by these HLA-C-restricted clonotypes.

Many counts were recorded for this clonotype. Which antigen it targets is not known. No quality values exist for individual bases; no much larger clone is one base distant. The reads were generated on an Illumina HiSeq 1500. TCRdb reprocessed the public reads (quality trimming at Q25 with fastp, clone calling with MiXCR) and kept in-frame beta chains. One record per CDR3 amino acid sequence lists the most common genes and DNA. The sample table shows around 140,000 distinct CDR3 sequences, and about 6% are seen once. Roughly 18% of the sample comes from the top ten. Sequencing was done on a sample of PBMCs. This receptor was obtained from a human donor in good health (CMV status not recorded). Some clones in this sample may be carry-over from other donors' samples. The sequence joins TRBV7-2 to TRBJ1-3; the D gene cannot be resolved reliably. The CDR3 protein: CASSLATGNTIYF. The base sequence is TGTGCCAGCAGCTTAGCGACTGGAAACACCATATATTTT.